These 24 T cell receptor beta chains were all obtained from the same sample, sequenced in a study of post-analysis software for immune sequencing data. General observations from the study: Elevated frequency relative to controls characterized several TRBV segments in patients, TRBV5-6, TRBV5-1 and TRBV20-1 among them.

Their target antigens are unknown. The TCR beta cDNA libraries contained unique molecular identifiers. Each CDR3 protein is one row after TCRdb ran MiXCR on the PCR reads. The sample lists 350,000 to 450,000 distinct CDR3 sequences; around a third were seen once. The sequenced material came from blood. The source of these receptors is a girl aged 5-17 years with multiple sclerosis.

This chain links TRBV19 with TRBJ1-4; 10 bases line up with TRBD1. V shed 9 bases, J shed 8 bases, and the junction held 12 bases outside the gene matches. CDR3 size: 15 residues. The germline CDR1 and CDR2 sequences are LNHDA and SQIVND (reference sequence). CDR3 DNA: TGTGCCAGCGCTCAGAGGGGACAGGGGCGAGAAAAACTGTTTTTT. It is translated as CASAQRGQGREKLFF.

This clonotype was counted a few times. The rearrangement links TRBV30 to TRBJ2-1, with 15 bases identical to TRBD2. CDR1 is GTSNPN and CDR2 is SVGIG in the germline V gene (reference sequence). Germline trimming cut 3 bases from V and 8 bases from J; bases unmatched to any gene: 5. The CDR3 has 15 residues. The CDR3 DNA is TGTGCCTGGAGGGGGACTAGCGGGGGGATCTATGAGCAGTTCTTC. This translates into CAWRGTSGGIYEQFF.

The chain couples TRBV3-1 to TRBJ1-2, with D maybe TRBD1 (5 bases). V lost 4 bases, J lost 10 bases, and 19 bases lay in between. Per germline, CDR1 LGHDT and CDR2 YNNKEL (reference sequence). The CDR3 loop spans 14 amino acids. In DNA form, the CDR3 reads TGTGCCAGCAGCCGAGGCGGGACTACCTCCGTCTACACCTTC. This sequence encodes CASSRGGTTSVYTF.

This chain uses TRBV7-2 with TRBJ2-1; 11 positions match TRBD2. The CDR3 consists of 17 residues. Trimming at V came to 6 bases and at J to 0 bases, leaving 7 bases not matched to a gene. The germline gives CDR1 SGHTA, CDR2 FQGNSA. CDR3 protein: CASSSGTSGSSYNEQFF. For the CDR3, the DNA is TGTGCCAGCAGTTCGGGGACTAGCGGTAGCTCCTACAATGAGCAGTTCTTC.

The chain recombines TRBV5-1 with TRBJ2-5, with D perhaps matching TRBD1 or TRBD2 (6 bases each). The J call may be in error: the DNA end matches TRBJ2-7 better. CDR1 and CDR2 from the germline V gene are SGHRS and YFSETQ. The CDR3 runs 16 residues. The CDR3 is CASRRDPEGGSIEQYF. The CDR3, as DNA: TGCGCCAGCAGAAGGGACCCGGAGGGGGGTTCTATCGAGCAGTACTTC.

This sequence joins TRBV12-3 or TRBV12-4 and TRBJ1-2; D remains unclear. V dropped 3 bases and J dropped 0 bases, with 11 bases sitting between them. CDR3 length: 15 amino acids. The chain's CDR3 is CASSFTATSNYGYTF. The CDR3 DNA reads as TGTGCCAGCAGTTTTACAGCTACCTCTAACTATGGCTACACCTTC.

The chain uses TRBV5-1 and TRBJ2-2, with TRBD1 matching over 7 bases. V was clipped by 4 bases and J by 6 bases; unmatched bases: 6. This CDR3 has 14 amino acids. Germline V gene sequence: CDR1 SGHRS, CDR2 YFSETQ. CDR3 nucleotides: TGCGCCAGCAGCGCGACAGGGACGTCCGGGGAGCTGTTTTTT. Its translation: CASSATGTSGELFF.

The chain has TRBV7-2 and TRBJ2-1; 13 bases agree with TRBD2. J lost 10 bases, V lost 1 base, and 7 bases had no gene match. The CDR3 consists of 16 residues. Per the germline V gene, CDR1 is SGHTA and CDR2 is FQGNSA. CDR3 protein: CASSLVVRLAGGEQFF. The CDR3 region has the DNA TGTGCCAGCAGCTTAGTTGTGAGACTAGCGGGGGGAGAGCAGTTCTTC.

This chain joins TRBV7-6 and TRBJ1-4; possible D gene TRBD1, 6 bases. Looked up from germline, CDR1 is SGHVS and CDR2 is FNYEAQ. Between the trimmed V and J ends, which lost 5 bases and 7 bases, there was a span of 17 bases. The CDR3 extends over 15 amino acids. The CDR3 DNA reads TGTGCCAGCAGCATTGCTCAGGGGCTAGGTGAAAAACTGTTTTTT. Amino acids: CASSIAQGLGEKLFF. The full variable domain, completed using reference TRBV7-6 and TRBJ1-4, is GAGVSQSPRYKVTKRGQDVALRCDPISGHVSLYWYRQALGQGPEFLTYFNYEAQQDKSGLPNDRFSAERPEGSISTLTIQRTEQRDSAMYRCASSIAQGLGEKLFFGSGTQLSVL.

This clonotype was counted only a few times. The rearrangement joins TRBV20-1 to TRBJ2-1; 7 bases agree with TRBD1. The CDR3 has 17 amino acids. In germline, CDR1 is DFQATT, CDR2 SNEGSKA (reference sequence). V lost 0 bases, J lost 0 bases, and 8 bases stayed unmatched. CDR3 coding DNA: TGCAGTGCTAGAGATACACAGGGGATTCTCTCCTACAATGAGCAGTTCTTC. Protein sequence: CSARDTQGILSYNEQFF.

The chain links TRBV6-5 to TRBJ2-6; D gene uncertain. This CDR3 has 14 residues. V was cut by 0 bases and J by 2 bases, with 2 bases left in between. Germline V gives CDR1 MNHEY, CDR2 SVGAGI. CDR3 sequence: CASSYSTGANVLTF. The CDR3 bases are TGTGCCAGCAGTTACTCGACTGGGGCCAACGTCCTGACTTTC.

This chain joins TRBV2 and TRBJ1-2, with TRBD1 matching over 7 bases. The germline V gene has CDR1 SNHLY and CDR2 FYNNEI. The J segment lost 8 bases and the V segment lost 2 bases, leaving 5 bases of the junction unmatched. The CDR3 consists of 13 residues. The CDR3 DNA reads as TGTGCCAGCAGTGAAACAGGGGACTCGGGCTACACCTTC. Protein sequence: CASSETGDSGYTF.

Many counts were recorded for this clonotype. This sequence joins TRBV24-1 and TRBJ2-7; 9 bases fit TRBD1. J lost 2 bases, V lost 2 bases, and 3 bases had no gene match. The CDR3 length is 15 residues. In germline, CDR1 is KGHDR, CDR2 SFDVKD. CDR3 loop: CATSDSGTGTYEQYF. The DNA of the CDR3 is TGTGCCACCAGTGATTCTGGGACAGGGACCTACGAGCAGTACTTC.

The chain joins TRBV7-9 to TRBJ2-7; D may be TRBD1 or TRBD2 (5 bases each). The CDR3 sequence is 19 residues long. V lost 4 bases and J 1 base, leaving 26 bases between the germline ends. Germline lookup yields CDR1 SEHNR and CDR2 FQNEAQ (reference sequence). This chain's CDR3 is CASSSFGRGRISGSYEQYF. Written as DNA, the CDR3 is TGTGCCAGCAGCTCCTTCGGACGGGGACGTATCTCCGGGTCCTACGAGCAGTACTTC.

This clonotype was detected only a few times. The chain employs TRBV4-1 and TRBJ1-5; D is uncertain. V lost 4 bases to trimming and J lost 6 bases, with 10 bases between them. The CDR3 has 13 amino acids. Germline V lookup: CDR1 MGHRA, CDR2 YSYEKL. DNA of the CDR3: TGCGCCAGCAGCCCCTTGGGCCCTCAGCCCCAGCATTTT. Translation: CASSPLGPQPQHF.

The CDR3 protein is CSARAASRPMDSPLHF. Here the CDR3 DNA reads TGCAGTGCTAGAGCTGCCTCACGGCCTATGGATTCACCCCTCCACTTT. The chain employs TRBV20-1 and TRBJ1-6; D not resolved. Germline CDR1 reads DFQATT; CDR2 reads SNEGSKA (reference sequence). The CDR3 runs 16 residues. V lost 1 base, J lost 8 bases, and 18 bases lay in between.

This clonotype occurred a few times. The chain couples TRBV7-9 to TRBJ2-3; the D is unclear. V lost 6 bases and J 1 base, leaving 11 bases between the germline ends. The germline V gene has CDR1 SEHNR and CDR2 FQNEAQ (reference sequence). The CDR3 covers 14 residues. The CDR3, as DNA: TGTGCCAGCAGACCAGATCTACGCACAGATACGCAGTATTTT. Encoded protein: CASRPDLRTDTQYF.

This clonotype has only a few counts. The V gene is TRBV7-2, the J gene TRBJ2-5; 15 bases are shared with TRBD2. The CDR3 length is 15 residues. Germline V gives CDR1 SGHTA, CDR2 FQGNSA. V lost 5 bases to trimming and J lost 4 bases; unmatched junction nucleotides: 2. This chain's CDR3 is CASSTGLAGGETQYF. Written as DNA, the CDR3 is TGTGCCAGCAGCACGGGACTAGCGGGGGGAGAGACCCAGTACTTC.

This clonotype was observed a few times. This chain links TRBV5-5 with TRBJ1-2; D not resolved. The CDR3 contains 15 residues. CDR1 and CDR2 from the germline V gene are SGHKS and YYEKEE (reference sequence). The V end was cut by 0 bases, the J end by 2 bases, with 11 bases between. CDR3 amino acids: CASSLAAGSNYGYTF. CDR3 sequence (DNA): TGTGCCAGCAGCTTGGCAGCGGGGTCCAACTATGGCTACACCTTC.

The chain uses TRBV6-5 and TRBJ2-5; 9 bases fit TRBD1. The J call may be in error: the DNA end matches TRBJ2-7 better. CDR1 and CDR2 from the germline V gene are MNHEY and SVGAGI. The CDR3 length is 14 residues. CDR3 loop: CASSYGDRVYEQYF. DNA for the CDR3: TGTGCCAGCAGCTACGGGGACAGGGTCTACGAGCAGTACTTC.

The rearrangement joins TRBV29-1 to TRBJ2-2; D unclear. The CDR3 totals 13 residues. V shed 6 bases and J shed 0 bases, with 8 bases lying between them. Germline V CDR1 and CDR2: SQVTM, ANQGSEA. CDR3 region: CSVRAPNTGELFF. The CDR3 DNA sequence: TGCAGCGTCCGGGCCCCGAACACCGGGGAGCTGTTTTTT.

The chain couples TRBV27 to TRBJ2-1; no firm D call. The CDR3 has 13 amino acids. Looked up from germline, CDR1 is MNHEY and CDR2 is SMNVEV (reference sequence). V was shortened by 3 bases and J by 8 bases, with 11 bases between the two germline ends. This CDR3 reads CASSFWSKDEQFF. In DNA form, the CDR3 reads TGTGCCAGCAGTTTTTGGTCGAAGGATGAGCAGTTCTTC.

This rearrangement joins TRBV5-1 to TRBJ2-1, with 7 positions matching TRBD1. The length of the CDR3 is 15 residues. The V segment lost 3 bases and the J segment 6 bases; nucleotides outside the gene matches: 9. The germline CDR1 and CDR2 sequences are SGHRS and YFSETQ. Written as DNA, the CDR3 is TGCGCCAGCAGCTCGTCGACAGGGCGGTTCAATGAGCAGTTCTTC. It yields the protein CASSSSTGRFNEQFF.

The V and J genes are TRBV18 and TRBJ1-2; tentative D call: TRBD1 (5 bases). Deletions cut 4 bases from V and 4 bases from J, with 13 bases between. The germline V gene encodes CDR1 KGHSH and CDR2 LQKENI. The CDR3 contains 14 residues. The CDR3 bases are TGTGCCAGCTCACTCATTCGGGACGGCTATGGCTACACCTTC. It specifies CASSLIRDGYGYTF.